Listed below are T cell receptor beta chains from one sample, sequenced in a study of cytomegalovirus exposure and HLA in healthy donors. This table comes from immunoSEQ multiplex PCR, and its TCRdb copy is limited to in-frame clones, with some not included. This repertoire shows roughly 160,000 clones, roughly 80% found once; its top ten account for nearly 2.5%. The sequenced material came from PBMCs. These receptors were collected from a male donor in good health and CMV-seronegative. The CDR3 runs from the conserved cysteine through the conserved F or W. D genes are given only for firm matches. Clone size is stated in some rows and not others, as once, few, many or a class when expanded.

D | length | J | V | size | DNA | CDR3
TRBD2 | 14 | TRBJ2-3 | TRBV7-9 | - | TGTGCCAGCAGCTTAGCGCGGGAGGGCCGTTCGCAGTATTTT | CASSLAREGRSQYF
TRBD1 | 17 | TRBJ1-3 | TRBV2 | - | TGTGCCAGTAAAATGGGACAGGTTTATGGCGTTGGAAACACCATATATTTT | CASKMGQVYGVGNTIYF
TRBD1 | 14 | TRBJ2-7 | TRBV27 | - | TGTGCCAGCAGTCCATGGGACAGGGGAAACGAGCAGTACTTC | CASSPWDRGNEQYF
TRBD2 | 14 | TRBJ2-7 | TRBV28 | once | TGTGCCAGCAGTTTGAGATTCGGGAGGGGGGAGCAGTACTTC | CASSLRFGRGEQYF
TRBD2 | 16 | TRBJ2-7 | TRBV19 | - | TGTGCCAGTAGTCCCCCTTGGGCGGGAGAAGGGTACGAGCAGTACTTC | CASSPPWAGEGYEQYF
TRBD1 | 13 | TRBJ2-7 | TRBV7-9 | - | TGTGCCAGCAGCCCACAGGGGTTAAGCGAGCAGTACTTC | CASSPQGLSEQYF
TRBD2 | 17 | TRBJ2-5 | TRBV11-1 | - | TGTGCCAGCAGCCAGGGACTAGCGGGGGTGTTACAAGAGACCCAGTACTTC | CASSQGLAGVLQETQYF
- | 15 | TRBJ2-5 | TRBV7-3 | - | TGTGCCAGCAGCTTAGGGTTGACTAGGCAAGAGACCCAGTACTTC | CASSLGLTRQETQYF
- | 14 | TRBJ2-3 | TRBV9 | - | TGTGCCAGCAGCGTAGAACTAGCATCAGATACGCAGTATTTT | CASSVELASDTQYF
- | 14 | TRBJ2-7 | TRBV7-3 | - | TGTGCCAGCAGGTCGGGTCCTTCCTCCTACGAGCAGTACTTC | CASRSGPSSYEQYF
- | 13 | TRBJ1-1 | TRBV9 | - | TGTGCCAGCAGCGGACTCCCCCCCGGCGGTGCTTTCTTT | CASSGLPPGGAFF
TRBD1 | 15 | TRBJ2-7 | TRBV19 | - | TGTGCCAGTAGTATGGGAGACAGGGAAATAGACGAGCAGTACTTC | CASSMGDREIDEQYF
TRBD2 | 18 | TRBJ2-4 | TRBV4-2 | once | TGTGCCAGCAGCCATAGACTAGCGGGGGGCCCAGCCAAAAACATTCAGTACTTC | CASSHRLAGGPAKNIQYF
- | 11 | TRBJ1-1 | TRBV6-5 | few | TGTGCCAGCAGTACGGGAGTGGGAGCTTTCTTT | CASSTGVGAFF
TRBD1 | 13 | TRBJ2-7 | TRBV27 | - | TGTGCCAGCAGTTACATTCCACAGGGGGAGCAGTACTTC | CASSYIPQGEQYF
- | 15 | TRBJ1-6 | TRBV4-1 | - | TGCGCCAGCAGCCAAGACAGGGCCTATAATTCACCCCTCCACTTT | CASSQDRAYNSPLHF
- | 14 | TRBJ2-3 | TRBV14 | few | TGTGCCAGCAGCAAAACCTGGGGAGTAGATACGCAGTATTTT | CASSKTWGVDTQYF
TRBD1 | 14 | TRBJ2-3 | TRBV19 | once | TGTGCCAGTAGTTTGGGACAGAACACAGATACGCAGTATTTT | CASSLGQNTDTQYF
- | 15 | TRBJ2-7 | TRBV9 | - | TGTGCCAGCAGCGTAGAAGGGGCGGAGAACTACGAGCAGTACTTC | CASSVEGAENYEQYF
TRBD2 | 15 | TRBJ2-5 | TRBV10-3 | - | TGTGCCATCAGAAAGGCGGGGGTATCGTATGAGACCCAGTACTTC | CAIRKAGVSYETQYF
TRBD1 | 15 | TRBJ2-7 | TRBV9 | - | TGTGCCAGCAGCGCCGGGACAGGGGGCCCCTACGAGCAGTACTTC | CASSAGTGGPYEQYF
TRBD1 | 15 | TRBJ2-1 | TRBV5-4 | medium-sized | TGTGCCAGCAGCCCCGGGACAGGGTGGCCCCCAGAGCAGTTCTTC | CASSPGTGWPPEQFF
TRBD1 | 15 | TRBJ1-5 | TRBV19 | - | TGTGCCAGTAGTATCAATGGCAGGGGGGAACAGCCCCAGCATTTT | CASSINGRGEQPQHF
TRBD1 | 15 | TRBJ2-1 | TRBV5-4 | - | TGTGCCAGCAGGATGGACAGGGGCGTCTACAATGAGCAGTTCTTC | CASRMDRGVYNEQFF
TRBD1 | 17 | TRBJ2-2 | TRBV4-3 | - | TGCGCCAGCAGCCAAGCTGAGACAGGGGATGATCCCGGGGAGCTGTTTTTT | CASSQAETGDDPGELFF
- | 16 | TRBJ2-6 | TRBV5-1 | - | TGCGCCAGCAGCTTGGACTTGGTCTCTGGGGCCAACGTCCTGACTTTC | CASSLDLVSGANVLTF
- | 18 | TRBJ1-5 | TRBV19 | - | TGTGCCAGTAGTATAGTAGCCTTCCACAGGGCTGGCAATCAGCCCCAGCATTTT | CASSIVAFHRAGNQPQHF
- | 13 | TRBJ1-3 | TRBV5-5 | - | TGTGCCAGCAGCCCAGGGGTGGCAAACACCATATATTTT | CASSPGVANTIYF
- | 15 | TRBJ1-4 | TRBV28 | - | TGTGCCAGTACTCCAGACAGTTCAACTAATGAAAAACTGTTTTTT | CASTPDSSTNEKLFF
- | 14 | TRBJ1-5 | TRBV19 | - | TGTGCCAGTAGTATTGGACAGATTGATCAGCCCCAGCATTTT | CASSIGQIDQPQHF
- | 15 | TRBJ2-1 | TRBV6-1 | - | TGTGCCAGCAGTGTCCCTAGAGGCTCCTACAATGAGCAGTTCTTC | CASSVPRGSYNEQFF
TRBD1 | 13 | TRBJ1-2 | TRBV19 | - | TGTGCCAGTAGGAGGGGGCCGGACTATGGCTACACCTTC | CASRRGPDYGYTF
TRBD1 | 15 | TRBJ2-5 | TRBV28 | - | TGTGCCAGCAACGACCGACAGGGTGGAGGAGAGACCCAGTACTTC | CASNDRQGGGETQYF
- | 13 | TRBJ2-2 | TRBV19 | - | TGTGCCAGTAGTATTCCATACACCGGGGAGCTGTTTTTT | CASSIPYTGELFF
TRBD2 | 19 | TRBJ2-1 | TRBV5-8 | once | TGTGCCAGCAGCTTGTCCGAATCGGGCGGGAGGGCTTCCTACAATGAGCAGTTCTTC | CASSLSESGGRASYNEQFF
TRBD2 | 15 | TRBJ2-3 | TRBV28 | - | TGTGCCAGCACCCCTTCTAGCGGCTACACAGATACGCAGTATTTT | CASTPSSGYTDTQYF
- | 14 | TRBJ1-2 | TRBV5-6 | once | TGTGCCAGCAGCCCGGACAGCATAAACTATGGCTACACCTTC | CASSPDSINYGYTF
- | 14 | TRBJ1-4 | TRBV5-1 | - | TGCGCCAGCCGGGGGTTTATAACTAATGAAAAACTGTTTTTT | CASRGFITNEKLFF
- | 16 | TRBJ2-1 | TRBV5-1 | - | TGCGCCAGCAGCTGGGGGACTTTTAGCTCCTACAATGAGCAGTTCTTC | CASSWGTFSSYNEQFF
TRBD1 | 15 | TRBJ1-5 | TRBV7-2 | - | TGTGCCAGCAGCCCGGGACAGGGGAGCAATCAGCCCCAGCATTTT | CASSPGQGSNQPQHF
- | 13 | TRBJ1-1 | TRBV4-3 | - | TGCGCCAGCAGCGCGACAGGGAACACTGAAGCTTTCTTT | CASSATGNTEAFF
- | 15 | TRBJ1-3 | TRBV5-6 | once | TGTGCCAGCGACAGTTACGGAAGCTCTGGAAACACCATATATTTT | CASDSYGSSGNTIYF
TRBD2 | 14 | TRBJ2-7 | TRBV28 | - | TGTGCCAGCAGTTTTGCACTAGCGGGAAACGAGCAGTACTTC | CASSFALAGNEQYF
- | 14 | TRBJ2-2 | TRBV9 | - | TGTGCCAGCAGGAGGCAGGGCAAAACCGGGGAGCTGTTTTTT | CASRRQGKTGELFF
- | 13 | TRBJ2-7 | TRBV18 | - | TGTGCCAGCTCACCGGGACACCTCTACGAGCAGTACTTC | CASSPGHLYEQYF
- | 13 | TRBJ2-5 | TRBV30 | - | TGTGCCTGGAGTGTGGGGGGCCAAGAGACCCAGTACTTC | CAWSVGGQETQYF
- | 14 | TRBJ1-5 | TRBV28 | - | TGTGCCAGCAGTTTCGGACAGTTCAATCAGCCCCAGCATTTT | CASSFGQFNQPQHF
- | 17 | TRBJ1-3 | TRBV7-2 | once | TGTGCCAGCAGCCCCGGCCATCTTGGGGCATCTGGAAACACCATATATTTT | CASSPGHLGASGNTIYF
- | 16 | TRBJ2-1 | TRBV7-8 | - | TGTGCCAGCAGCTTAGCTATTTATCTAGACTACAATGAGCAGTTCTTC | CASSLAIYLDYNEQFF
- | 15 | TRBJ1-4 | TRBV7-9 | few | TGTGCCAGCAGCTTAGGAGCGGGGGCGCGGGAAAAACTGTTTTTT | CASSLGAGAREKLFF
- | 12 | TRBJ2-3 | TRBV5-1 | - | TGCGCCAGCAGCCGGAGCACAGATACGCAGTATTTT | CASSRSTDTQYF